The present T cell receptor (beta chain) was sequenced within a study of T cells in Graves' hyperthyroidism and ophthalmopathy. General observations from the study: A model using 13 V-J features told ophthalmopathy apart from stable hyperthyroidism. Most clonotypes expanded in the thyroid (above 0.001) were also present in blood.

Template material for amplifying TCR beta CDR3 regions consisted of RNA transcripts. The study used the HTBI primer set for a first-round RT-PCR of the TCR CDR3. TCRdb reprocessed the multiplex PCR reads with MiXCR, giving one entry per CDR3 protein. The sample carries hundreds of thousands of distinct CDR3 sequences, approximately 14% recorded once. As concerns this clonotype: The antigen is undetermined.

Patients aged 18 to 65 with hyperthyroidism were newly diagnosed, with duration under 2 months. The germline V gene encodes CDR1 SQVTM and CDR2 ANQGSEA. V lost 7 bases, J lost 3 bases, and 1 base stayed unmatched. The CDR3 extends over 12 amino acids. The sequence was obtained from a young woman with Graves' hyperthyroidism. The chain is built from TRBV29-1 and TRBJ2-4; TRBD1 matches at 9 bases. Specimen: blood. The DNA of the CDR3 is TGCAGCGCGACAGGGGGCAAAAACATTCAGTACTTC. This translates into CSATGGKNIQYF.